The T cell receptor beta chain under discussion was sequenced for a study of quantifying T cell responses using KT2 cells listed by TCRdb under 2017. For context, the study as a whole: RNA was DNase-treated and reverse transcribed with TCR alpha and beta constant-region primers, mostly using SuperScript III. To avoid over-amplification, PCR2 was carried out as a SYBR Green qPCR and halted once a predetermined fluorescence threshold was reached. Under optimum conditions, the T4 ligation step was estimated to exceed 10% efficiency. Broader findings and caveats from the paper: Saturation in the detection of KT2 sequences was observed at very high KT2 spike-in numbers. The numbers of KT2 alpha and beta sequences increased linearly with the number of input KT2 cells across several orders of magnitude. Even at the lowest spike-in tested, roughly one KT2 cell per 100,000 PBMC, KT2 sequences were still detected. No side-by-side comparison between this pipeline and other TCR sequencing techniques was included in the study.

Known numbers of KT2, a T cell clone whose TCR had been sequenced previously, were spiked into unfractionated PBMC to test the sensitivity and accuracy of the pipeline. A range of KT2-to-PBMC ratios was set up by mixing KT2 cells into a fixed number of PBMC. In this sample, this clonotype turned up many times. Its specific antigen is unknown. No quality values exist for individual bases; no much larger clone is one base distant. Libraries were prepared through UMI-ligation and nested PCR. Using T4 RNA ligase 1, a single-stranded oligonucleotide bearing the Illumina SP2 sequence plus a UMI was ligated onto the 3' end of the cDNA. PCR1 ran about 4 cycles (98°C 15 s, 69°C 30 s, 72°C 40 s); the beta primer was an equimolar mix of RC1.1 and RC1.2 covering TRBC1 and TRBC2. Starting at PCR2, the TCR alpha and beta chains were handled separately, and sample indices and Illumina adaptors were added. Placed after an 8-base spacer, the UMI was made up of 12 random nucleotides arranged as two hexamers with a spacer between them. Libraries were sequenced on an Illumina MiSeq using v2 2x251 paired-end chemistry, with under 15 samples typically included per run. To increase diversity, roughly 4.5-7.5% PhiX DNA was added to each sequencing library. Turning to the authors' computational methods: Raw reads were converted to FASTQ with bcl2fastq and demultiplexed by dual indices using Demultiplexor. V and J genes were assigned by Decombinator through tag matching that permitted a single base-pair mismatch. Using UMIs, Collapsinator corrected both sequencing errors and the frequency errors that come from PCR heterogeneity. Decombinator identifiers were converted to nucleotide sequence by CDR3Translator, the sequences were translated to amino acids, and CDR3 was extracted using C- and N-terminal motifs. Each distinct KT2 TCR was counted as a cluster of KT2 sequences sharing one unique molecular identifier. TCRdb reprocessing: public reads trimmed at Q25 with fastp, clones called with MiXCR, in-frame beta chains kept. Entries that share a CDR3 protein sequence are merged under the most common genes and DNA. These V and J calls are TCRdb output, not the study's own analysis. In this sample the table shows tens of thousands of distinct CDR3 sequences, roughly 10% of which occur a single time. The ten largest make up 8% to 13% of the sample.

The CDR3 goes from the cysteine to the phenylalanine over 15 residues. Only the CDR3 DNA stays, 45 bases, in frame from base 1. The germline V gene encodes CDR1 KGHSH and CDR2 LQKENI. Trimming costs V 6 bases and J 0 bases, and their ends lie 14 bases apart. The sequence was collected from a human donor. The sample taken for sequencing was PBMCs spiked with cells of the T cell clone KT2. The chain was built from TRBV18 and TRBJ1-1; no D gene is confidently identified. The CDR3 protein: CASSPAKSMNTEAFF. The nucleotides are TGTGCCAGCTCCCCCGCCAAAAGTATGAACACTGAAGCTTTCTTT.